A selection of T cell receptor beta chains follows, all from one sample in a study of T cell repertoires in cytomegalovirus infection. Antigens for these TCRs are unknown. TCRdb fed the reads into MiXCR, producing one record per CDR3 protein. This repertoire shows tens of thousands of distinct CDR3 sequences, 20% to 30% found once; its top ten account for approximately 49%. Sequencing was performed on CD8+ T cells from cultured PBMCs, taken from culture after CMV antigen stimulation. The receptors were sampled from a human donor in good health (CMV status not recorded). Some clones in this sample may be carry-over from other donors' samples. CDR3s include the opening cysteine and the closing phenylalanine or tryptophan. The D gene is left open where the match is weak. Clone sizes are given selectively: once, few, many, or a class where the clone is expanded.

j_call: TRBJ2-1
d_call: TRBD2
clone_size: many
v_call: TRBV7-6
cdr3_aa: CASSLSGSSDNEQFF
cdr3_nt: TGTGCCAGCAGCCTTAGCGGGAGCAGTGACAATGAGCAGTTCTTC

j_call: TRBJ2-7
d_call: -
clone_size: many
v_call: TRBV6-2/TRBV6-3
cdr3_aa: CASTPRDSRAEQYF
cdr3_nt: TGTGCCAGCACGCCGCGGGACAGCCGGGCCGAGCAGTACTTC

j_call: TRBJ2-3
d_call: -
clone_size: -
v_call: TRBV9
cdr3_aa: CASSPPVTTDTQYF
cdr3_nt: TGTGCCAGCAGCCCCCCTGTAACCACAGATACGCAGTATTTT

j_call: TRBJ2-7
d_call: -
clone_size: -
v_call: TRBV6-6
cdr3_aa: CASSGWGSSYEQYF
cdr3_nt: TGTGCCAGCAGTGGGTGGGGGTCCTCCTACGAGCAGTACTTC

j_call: TRBJ2-5
d_call: TRBD2
clone_size: many
v_call: TRBV12-3/TRBV12-4
cdr3_aa: CASSSRTSEETQYF
cdr3_nt: TGTGCCAGCAGTTCGAGGACTAGCGAAGAGACCCAGTACTTC

j_call: TRBJ1-2
d_call: -
clone_size: few
v_call: TRBV6-2/TRBV6-3
cdr3_aa: CASRDNSNYGYTF
cdr3_nt: TGTGCCAGCAGGGACAACTCTAACTATGGCTACACCTTC

j_call: TRBJ1-1
d_call: -
clone_size: -
v_call: TRBV28
cdr3_aa: CASRSITRTEAFF
cdr3_nt: TGTGCCAGCCGCTCAATTACCCGGACTGAAGCTTTCTTT

j_call: TRBJ1-1
d_call: -
clone_size: -
v_call: TRBV7-9
cdr3_aa: CASSPGYTEAFF
cdr3_nt: TGTGCCAGCAGCCCAGGTTACACTGAAGCTTTCTTT

j_call: TRBJ2-7
d_call: -
clone_size: many
v_call: TRBV7-9
cdr3_aa: CASSPPTAGEGYEQYF
cdr3_nt: TGTGCCAGCAGCCCCCCGACGGCAGGGGAGGGCTACGAGCAGTACTTC

j_call: TRBJ2-1
d_call: -
clone_size: many
v_call: TRBV9
cdr3_aa: CASSVGWTEGNEQFF
cdr3_nt: TGTGCCAGCAGCGTAGGGTGGACGGAAGGGAATGAGCAGTTCTTC

j_call: TRBJ2-3
d_call: TRBD2
clone_size: few
v_call: TRBV27
cdr3_aa: CASSFRTSGYTDTQYF
cdr3_nt: TGTGCCAGCAGTTTCCGGACTAGCGGATACACAGATACGCAGTATTTT

j_call: TRBJ2-6
d_call: -
clone_size: few
v_call: TRBV6-2/TRBV6-3
cdr3_aa: CASSYSSSGANVLTF
cdr3_nt: TGTGCCAGCAGTTACTCTAGCTCTGGGGCCAACGTCCTGACTTTC

j_call: TRBJ1-5
d_call: TRBD1
clone_size: -
v_call: TRBV6-1
cdr3_aa: CASRHTDRELQPQHF
cdr3_nt: TGTGCCAGCAGACACACCGACAGGGAACTCCAGCCCCAGCATTTT

j_call: TRBJ1-1
d_call: TRBD1
clone_size: few
v_call: TRBV10-2
cdr3_aa: CASSYRGDTEAFF
cdr3_nt: TGCGCCAGCAGTTACAGGGGGGACACTGAAGCTTTCTTT

j_call: TRBJ2-4
d_call: TRBD2
clone_size: few
v_call: TRBV27
cdr3_aa: CASSHRLKGGGVKNIQYF
cdr3_nt: TGTGCCAGCAGTCACCGATTAAAGGGCGGGGGGGTAAAAAACATTCAGTACTTC

j_call: TRBJ1-5
d_call: -
clone_size: many
v_call: TRBV15
cdr3_aa: CATSRDVGSLSNQPQHF
cdr3_nt: TGTGCCACCAGCAGAGATGTTGGGAGTCTTAGCAATCAGCCCCAGCATTTT

j_call: TRBJ1-4
d_call: -
clone_size: -
v_call: TRBV7-2
cdr3_aa: CASSLSLLSRNEKLFF
cdr3_nt: TGTGCCAGCAGCTTAAGTTTACTCTCACGGAATGAAAAACTGTTTTTT

j_call: TRBJ2-7
d_call: -
clone_size: -
v_call: TRBV30
cdr3_aa: CAWSVGLYEQYF
cdr3_nt: TGTGCCTGGAGTGTTGGACTATACGAGCAGTACTTC

j_call: TRBJ1-2
d_call: -
clone_size: few
v_call: TRBV12-3/TRBV12-4
cdr3_aa: CASSQGTYGYTF
cdr3_nt: TGTGCCAGCAGTCAGGGGACCTATGGCTACACCTTC

j_call: TRBJ1-5
d_call: TRBD1
clone_size: -
v_call: TRBV27
cdr3_aa: CASSSDRGGQPQHF
cdr3_nt: TGTGCCAGCAGTTCCGACAGGGGGGGGCAGCCCCAGCATTTT

j_call: TRBJ2-6
d_call: TRBD1
clone_size: -
v_call: TRBV2
cdr3_aa: CASSVGTAGANVLTF
cdr3_nt: TGTGCCAGCAGTGTGGGGACAGCTGGGGCCAACGTCCTGACTTTC

j_call: TRBJ2-1
d_call: TRBD2
clone_size: many
v_call: TRBV7-2
cdr3_aa: CASSPRLAVVERKFF
cdr3_nt: TGTGCCAGCAGCCCAAGACTAGCGGTCGTCGAGAGGAAATTCTTC

j_call: TRBJ2-1
d_call: TRBD2
clone_size: few
v_call: TRBV11-3
cdr3_aa: CASSLDTAGGYNEQFF
cdr3_nt: TGTGCCAGCAGCTTAGATACGGCGGGGGGGTACAATGAGCAGTTCTTC

j_call: TRBJ2-3
d_call: TRBD2
clone_size: many
v_call: TRBV4-1
cdr3_aa: CASSLKTPGLAGTDTQYF
cdr3_nt: TGCGCCAGCAGCCTCAAAACACCGGGACTAGCGGGCACAGATACGCAGTATTTT

j_call: TRBJ2-1
d_call: -
clone_size: few
v_call: TRBV20-1
cdr3_aa: CSATSGELSYNEQFF
cdr3_nt: TGCAGTGCCACTAGTGGGGAGTTGAGCTACAATGAGCAGTTCTTC

j_call: TRBJ1-2
d_call: TRBD1
clone_size: -
v_call: TRBV20-1
cdr3_aa: CSARGRGGRFNYGYTF
cdr3_nt: TGCAGTGCTAGAGGCAGGGGGGGCAGATTTAACTATGGCTACACCTTC

j_call: TRBJ2-1
d_call: TRBD2
clone_size: few
v_call: TRBV4-2
cdr3_aa: CASSQDYGGGANEQFF
cdr3_nt: TGTGCCAGCAGCCAAGATTATGGCGGGGGGGCTAATGAGCAGTTCTTC

j_call: TRBJ1-1
d_call: -
clone_size: many
v_call: TRBV7-2
cdr3_aa: CASSLPRTMAFF
cdr3_nt: TGTGCCAGCAGCTTACCAAGAACCATGGCTTTCTTT

j_call: TRBJ2-2
d_call: -
clone_size: many
v_call: TRBV10-2
cdr3_aa: CASSIRQTNTGELFF
cdr3_nt: TGCGCCAGCAGTATACGACAGACGAACACCGGGGAGCTGTTTTTT

j_call: TRBJ2-1
d_call: -
clone_size: once
v_call: TRBV10-3
cdr3_aa: CAISNEQFF
cdr3_nt: TGTGCCATCAGCAATGAGCAGTTCTTC

j_call: TRBJ2-7
d_call: TRBD1
clone_size: few
v_call: TRBV5-4
cdr3_aa: CASSDRVSYEQYF
cdr3_nt: TGTGCCAGCAGCGACAGGGTGTCCTACGAGCAGTACTTC

j_call: TRBJ2-1
d_call: -
clone_size: -
v_call: TRBV27
cdr3_aa: CASSLSWGAGGEQFF
cdr3_nt: TGTGCCAGCAGTTTATCGTGGGGGGCAGGCGGTGAGCAGTTCTTC

j_call: TRBJ1-5
d_call: TRBD1
clone_size: many
v_call: TRBV11-2
cdr3_aa: CASSAGTVGQPQHF
cdr3_nt: TGTGCCAGCAGCGCCGGGACAGTTGGTCAGCCCCAGCATTTT

j_call: TRBJ1-5
d_call: -
clone_size: -
v_call: TRBV27
cdr3_aa: CASSLRGAPTQPQHF
cdr3_nt: TGTGCCAGCAGTTTACGAGGGGCCCCAACTCAGCCCCAGCATTTT

j_call: TRBJ2-2
d_call: -
clone_size: -
v_call: TRBV6-2/TRBV6-3
cdr3_aa: CASSYSDPNTGELFF
cdr3_nt: TGTGCCAGCAGTTACTCGGATCCGAACACCGGGGAGCTGTTTTTT

j_call: TRBJ1-5
d_call: -
clone_size: -
v_call: TRBV28
cdr3_aa: CASTVAGLTQPQHF
cdr3_nt: TGTGCCAGCACCGTAGCGGGGTTAACTCAGCCCCAGCATTTT

j_call: TRBJ1-6
d_call: -
clone_size: few
v_call: TRBV3-1
cdr3_aa: CASSQARLGIRALHF
cdr3_nt: TGTGCCAGCAGCCAAGCACGGTTGGGAATAAGGGCCCTCCACTTT

j_call: TRBJ2-1
d_call: -
clone_size: many
v_call: TRBV5-1
cdr3_aa: CASSSHGRNNEQFF
cdr3_nt: TGCGCCAGCAGCTCTCATGGACGGAACAATGAGCAGTTCTTC

j_call: TRBJ2-1
d_call: TRBD2
clone_size: many
v_call: TRBV28
cdr3_aa: CASALAGGGSYNEQFF
cdr3_nt: TGTGCCAGCGCTTTAGCGGGAGGAGGCTCCTACAATGAGCAGTTCTTC

j_call: TRBJ2-1
d_call: -
clone_size: few
v_call: TRBV6-2/TRBV6-3
cdr3_aa: CASSYLTRSKEQFF
cdr3_nt: TGTGCCAGCAGTTACCTCACCCGTAGTAAAGAGCAGTTCTTC

j_call: TRBJ2-6
d_call: -
clone_size: many
v_call: TRBV7-9
cdr3_aa: CASSLDTGPGANVLTF
cdr3_nt: TGTGCCAGCAGCTTAGATACAGGGCCTGGGGCCAACGTCCTGACTTTC

j_call: TRBJ1-1
d_call: TRBD1
clone_size: many
v_call: TRBV12-3/TRBV12-4
cdr3_aa: CASRETGIAQAFF
cdr3_nt: TGTGCCAGCAGGGAGACAGGGATTGCTCAGGCTTTCTTT

j_call: TRBJ1-4
d_call: -
clone_size: many
v_call: TRBV11-2
cdr3_aa: CASSSDSEKLFF
cdr3_nt: TGTGCCAGCAGCTCCGACAGTGAAAAACTGTTTTTT